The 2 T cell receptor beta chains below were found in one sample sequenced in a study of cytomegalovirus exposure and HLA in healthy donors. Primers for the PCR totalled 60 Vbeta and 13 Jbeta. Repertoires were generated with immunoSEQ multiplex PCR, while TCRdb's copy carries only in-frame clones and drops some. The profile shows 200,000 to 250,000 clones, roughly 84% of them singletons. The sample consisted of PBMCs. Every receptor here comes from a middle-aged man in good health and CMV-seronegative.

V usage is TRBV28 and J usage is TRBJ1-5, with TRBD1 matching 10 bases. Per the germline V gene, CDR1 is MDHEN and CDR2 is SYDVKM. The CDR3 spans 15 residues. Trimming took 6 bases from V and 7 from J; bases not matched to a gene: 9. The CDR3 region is CASRTLDRGGQPQHF. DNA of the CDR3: TGTGCCAGCAGAACCTTGGACAGGGGGGGCCAGCCCCAGCATTTT.

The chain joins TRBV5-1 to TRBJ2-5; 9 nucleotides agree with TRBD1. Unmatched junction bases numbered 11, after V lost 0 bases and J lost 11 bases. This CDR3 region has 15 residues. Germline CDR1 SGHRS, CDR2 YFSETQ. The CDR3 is CASSLVVTGGREQYF. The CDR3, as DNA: TGCGCCAGCAGCTTGGTCGTGACAGGGGGAAGGGAGCAGTACTTC. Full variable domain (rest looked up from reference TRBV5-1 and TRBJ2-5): KAGVTQTPRYLIKTRGQQVTLSCSPISGHRSVSWYQQTPGQGLQFLFEYFSETQRNKGNFPGRFSGRQFSNSRSEMNVSTLELGDSALYLCASSLVVTGGREQYFGPGTRLLVL.